These 4 T cell receptor beta chains were sequenced from one sample in a study of a mutant IDH1 vaccine in newly diagnosed glioma. The protocol was immunoSEQ multiplex PCR, while the TCRdb copy is restricted to in-frame clones and leaves out a portion. The repertoire holds 70,000 to 100,000 clones, about 80% seen once, with roughly 5% in the top ten. Time point specified: baseline, week 1 (first vaccination visit). The treatment is: pre-vaccination baseline after standard-of-care therapy. The input for sequencing was PBMCs, taken from a glioma patient treated with radiotherapy, temozolomide or both. Every receptor here comes from a man between 35 and 55 years old with glioma. Some clones in this sample may be carry-over from other donors' samples.

This chain connects TRBV2 to TRBJ1-2, with 7 bases lining up with TRBD1. Germline values: CDR1 SNHLY, CDR2 FYNNEI. The CDR3 extends over 14 amino acids. The V gene end was trimmed by 2 bases and the J gene end by 6 bases; junction bases not matched to a gene: 6. The CDR3 coding sequence is TGTGCCAGCAGTGAAACAGGGGCCGGAGATGGCTACACCTTC. Encoded protein: CASSETGAGDGYTF. Variable domain in full (rest from reference TRBV2 and TRBJ1-2): EPEVTQTPSHQVTQMGQEVILRCVPISNHLYFYWYRQILGQKVEFLVSFYNNEISEKSEIFDDQFSVERPDGSNFTLKIRSTKLEDSAMYFCASSETGAGDGYTFGSGTRLTVV.

This clone was seen a single time. This sequence joins TRBV5-1 and TRBJ2-1; D possibly corresponds to TRBD1 (5 bases). Germline loops: CDR1 SGHRS, CDR2 YFSETQ. The length of the CDR3 is 15 residues. V dropped 3 bases and J dropped 3 bases, with 13 bases sitting between them. CDR3 sequence: CASSSDRPDYNEQFF. For the CDR3, the DNA is TGCGCCAGCAGCTCCGACAGACCTGACTACAATGAGCAGTTCTTC. The variable domain in full, completed from reference TRBV5-1 and TRBJ2-1, reads KAGVTQTPRYLIKTRGQQVTLSCSPISGHRSVSWYQQTPGQGLQFLFEYFSETQRNKGNFPGRFSGRQFSNSRSEMNVSTLELGDSALYLCASSSDRPDYNEQFFGPGTRLTVL.

J is TRBJ2-7 and V is TRBV5-4, with 16 bases lining up with TRBD2. V dropped 3 bases and J dropped 2; count of bases not matched to a gene: 2. The CDR3 has 16 amino acids. The germline V gene encodes CDR1 SGHNT and CDR2 YYREEE (reference sequence). The CDR3 region is CASSWGTSGGAYEQYF. The CDR3 bases are TGTGCCAGCAGCTGGGGGACTAGCGGGGGGGCCTACGAGCAGTACTTC.

This chain joins TRBV10-3 and TRBJ2-7; no clear D gene. V lost 0 bases, J lost 2 bases, and 8 bases lay in between. Germline CDR1 reads ENHRY; CDR2 reads SYGVKD. The CDR3 spans 14 residues. CDR3: CAISESNPAYEQYF. DNA of the CDR3: TGTGCCATCAGTGAGTCGAATCCAGCCTACGAGCAGTACTTC.